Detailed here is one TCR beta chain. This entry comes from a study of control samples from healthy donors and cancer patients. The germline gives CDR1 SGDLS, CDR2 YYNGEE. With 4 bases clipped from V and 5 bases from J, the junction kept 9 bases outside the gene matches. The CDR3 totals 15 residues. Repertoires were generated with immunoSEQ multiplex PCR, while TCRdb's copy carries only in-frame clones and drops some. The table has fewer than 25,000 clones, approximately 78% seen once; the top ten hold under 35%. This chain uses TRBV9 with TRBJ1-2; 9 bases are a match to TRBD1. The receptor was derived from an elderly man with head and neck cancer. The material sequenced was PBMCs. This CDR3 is CASSHRGQGLYGYTF. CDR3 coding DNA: TGTGCCAGCAGCCACCGGGGACAGGGCCTTTATGGCTACACCTTC.